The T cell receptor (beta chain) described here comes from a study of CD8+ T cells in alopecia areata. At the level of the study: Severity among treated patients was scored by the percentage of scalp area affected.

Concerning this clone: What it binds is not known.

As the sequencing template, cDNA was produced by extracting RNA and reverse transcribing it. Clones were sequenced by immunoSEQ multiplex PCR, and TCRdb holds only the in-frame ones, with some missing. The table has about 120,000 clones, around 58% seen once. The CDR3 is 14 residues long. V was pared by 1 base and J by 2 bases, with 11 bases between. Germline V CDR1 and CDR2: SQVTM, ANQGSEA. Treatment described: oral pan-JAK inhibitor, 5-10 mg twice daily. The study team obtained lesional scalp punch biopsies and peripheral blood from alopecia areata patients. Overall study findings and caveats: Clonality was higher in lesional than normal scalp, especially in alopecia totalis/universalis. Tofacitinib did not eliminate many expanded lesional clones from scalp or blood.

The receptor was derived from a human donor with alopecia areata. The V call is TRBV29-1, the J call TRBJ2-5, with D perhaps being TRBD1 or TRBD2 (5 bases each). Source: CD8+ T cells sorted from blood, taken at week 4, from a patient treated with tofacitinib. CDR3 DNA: TGCAGCGTTGAAGTAGGGGACGTTCAAGAGACCCAGTACTTC. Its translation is CSVEVGDVQETQYF.